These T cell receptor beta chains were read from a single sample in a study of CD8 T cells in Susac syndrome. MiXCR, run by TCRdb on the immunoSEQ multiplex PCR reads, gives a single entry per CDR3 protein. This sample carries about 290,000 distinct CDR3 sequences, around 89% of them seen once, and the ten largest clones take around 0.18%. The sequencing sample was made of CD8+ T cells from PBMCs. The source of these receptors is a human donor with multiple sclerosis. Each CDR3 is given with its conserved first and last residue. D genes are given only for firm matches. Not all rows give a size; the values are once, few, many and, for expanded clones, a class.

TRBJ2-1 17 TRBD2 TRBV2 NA CASSARLAVYPYNEQFF TGTGCCAGCAGTGCCCGGCTAGCGGTATATCCCTACAATGAGCAGTTCTTC
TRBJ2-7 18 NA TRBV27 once CASSFRDIKFGSSYEQYF TGTGCCAGCAGTTTTAGGGATATTAAGTTCGGTAGCTCCTACGAGCAGTACTTC
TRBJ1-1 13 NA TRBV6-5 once CASRTRGNTEAFF TGTGCCAGCAGAACGAGGGGGAACACTGAAGCTTTCTTT
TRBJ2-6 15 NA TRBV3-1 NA CASSRDFAGANVLTF TGTGCCAGCAGCAGGGACTTTGCTGGGGCCAACGTCCTGACTTTC
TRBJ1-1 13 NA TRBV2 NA CASRMTMNTEAFF TGTGCCAGCAGAATGACCATGAACACTGAAGCTTTCTTT
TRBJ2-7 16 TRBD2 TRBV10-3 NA CAISESLAGNPYEQYF TGTGCCATCAGTGAGTCCTTAGCGGGGAACCCCTACGAGCAGTACTTC
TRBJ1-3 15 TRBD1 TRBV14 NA CASSQGGGTGNTIYF TGTGCCAGCAGCCAAGGAGGGGGCACTGGAAACACCATATATTTT
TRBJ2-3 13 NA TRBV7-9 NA CASSSGSPDTQYF TGTGCCAGCAGCTCCGGAAGCCCAGATACGCAGTATTTT
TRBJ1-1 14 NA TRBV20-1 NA CSARRDYMNTEAFF TGCAGTGCTAGGCGGGACTACATGAACACTGAAGCTTTCTTT
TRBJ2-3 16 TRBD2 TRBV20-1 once CSARDASGAFLDTQYF TGCAGTGCTAGAGATGCTAGCGGGGCTTTCCTAGATACGCAGTATTTT
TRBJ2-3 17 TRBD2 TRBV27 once CASSSGLAGLVADTQYF TGTGCCAGCAGTTCCGGACTAGCGGGGTTAGTTGCAGATACGCAGTATTTT
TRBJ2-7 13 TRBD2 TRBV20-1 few CSILAGLSYEQYF TGCAGTATCCTAGCGGGGCTCTCCTACGAGCAGTACTTC
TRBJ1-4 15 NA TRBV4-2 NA CASSQVRSTNEKLFF TGTGCCAGCAGCCAAGTTCGGTCAACTAATGAAAAACTGTTTTTT
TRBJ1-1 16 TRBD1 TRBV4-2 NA CASSQGQGFMNTEAFF TGTGCCAGCAGCCAAGGACAGGGCTTCATGAACACTGAAGCTTTCTTT
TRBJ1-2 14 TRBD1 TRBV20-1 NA CSARESDRVDGYTF TGCAGTGCTAGAGAGTCGGACAGGGTGGACGGCTACACCTTC
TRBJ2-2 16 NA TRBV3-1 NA CASSLPGSFLTGELFF TGTGCCAGCAGCCTCCCGGGATCTTTCCTCACCGGGGAGCTGTTTTTT
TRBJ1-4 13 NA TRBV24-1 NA CATSDGSNEKLFF TGTGCCACCAGTGACGGGTCTAATGAAAAACTGTTTTTT
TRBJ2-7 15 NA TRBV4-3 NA CASRQSLGSSYEQYF TGCGCCAGCAGACAGAGCCTGGGCAGCTCCTACGAGCAGTACTTC
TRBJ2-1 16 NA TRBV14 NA CASSPPDKTLYNEQFF TGTGCCAGCAGTCCCCCGGACAAGACACTGTACAATGAGCAGTTCTTC
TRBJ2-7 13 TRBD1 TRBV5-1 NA CASSSTGGHEQYF TGCGCCAGCAGCAGTACAGGGGGCCACGAGCAGTACTTC
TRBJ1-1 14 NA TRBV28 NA CASSFPQMNTEAFF TGTGCCAGCAGTTTTCCCCAAATGAACACTGAAGCTTTCTTT
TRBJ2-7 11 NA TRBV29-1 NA CSAWIAHEQYF TGCAGTGCTTGGATAGCGCACGAGCAGTACTTC
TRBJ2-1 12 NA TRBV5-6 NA CASSLLPGEQFF TGTGCCAGCAGCTTGTTACCAGGAGAGCAGTTCTTC
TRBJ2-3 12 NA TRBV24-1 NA CATSLGGDTQYF TGTGCCACCAGTCTCGGTGGAGATACGCAGTATTTT
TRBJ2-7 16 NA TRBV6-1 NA CASKEADLGANYEQYF TGTGCCAGCAAAGAGGCAGATTTGGGGGCCAACTACGAGCAGTACTTC
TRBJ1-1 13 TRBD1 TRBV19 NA CASSIGTVVEAFF TGTGCCAGTAGCATAGGGACAGTTGTTGAAGCTTTCTTT
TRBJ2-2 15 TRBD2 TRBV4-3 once CASSPGTSGSGELFF TGCGCCAGCAGCCCCGGGACTAGCGGGAGCGGGGAGCTGTTTTTT
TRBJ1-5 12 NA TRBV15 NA CATSGGNQPQHF TGTGCCACTTCAGGGGGCAATCAGCCCCAGCATTTT
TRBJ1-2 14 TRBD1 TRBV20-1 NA CSDVRDRGWEGYTF TGCAGTGACGTCCGGGACAGGGGGTGGGAGGGCTACACCTTC
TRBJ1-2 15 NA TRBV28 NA CASSHDWAGLEGYTF TGTGCCAGCAGCCATGATTGGGCGGGGCTGGAAGGCTACACCTTC
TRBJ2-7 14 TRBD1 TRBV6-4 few CASSLGTDSYEQYF TGTGCCAGCAGTCTCGGGACAGATTCCTACGAGCAGTACTTC
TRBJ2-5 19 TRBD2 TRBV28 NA CASSLFGLAGPSYQETQYF TGTGCCAGCAGTTTATTCGGACTAGCGGGACCCTCGTACCAAGAGACCCAGTACTTC
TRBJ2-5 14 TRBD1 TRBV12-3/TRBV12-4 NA CASSLGQYQETQYF TGTGCCAGCAGTTTGGGACAGTATCAAGAGACCCAGTACTTC
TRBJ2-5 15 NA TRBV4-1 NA CASSLNLAAQETQYF TGCGCCAGCAGCCTGAATTTAGCGGCCCAAGAGACCCAGTACTTC
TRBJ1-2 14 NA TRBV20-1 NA CSARDRRLEYGYTF TGCAGTGCTAGAGATCGCAGGTTGGAGTATGGCTACACCTTC
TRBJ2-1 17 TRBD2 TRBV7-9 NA CASSQGLAGGRANEQFF TGTGCCAGCAGCCAGGGGTTAGCGGGGGGCCGAGCCAATGAGCAGTTCTTC
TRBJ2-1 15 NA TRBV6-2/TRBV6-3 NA CASSSAGSSYNEQFF TGTGCCAGCAGTTCCGCGGGGAGCTCCTACAATGAGCAGTTCTTC
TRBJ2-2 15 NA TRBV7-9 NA CASREPGANTGELFF TGTGCCAGCAGGGAGCCAGGGGCGAACACCGGGGAGCTGTTTTTT